This TCR beta chain was recorded in a study of shared clonotypes between healthy human individuals. Points on this clone: As yet, its antigen is unknown.

Data came from immunoSEQ multiplex PCR; TCRdb stores just in-frame clones and leaves some out. The sample holds approximately 2.5 million clones, over 85% seen once. Germline CDR1 is SGHTS and CDR2 is YDEGEE. This CDR3 comprises 15 residues. V was pared by 4 bases and J by 0 bases, with 14 bases between. Study results and limitations: Across a handful of donors, naive CD4 shared 5% to 6%, naive CD8 more than 3%, memory CD4 roughly 2.4%, memory CD8 around 0.42%. The expectation was that sequencing depth would affect clonotype sharing among donors.

The donor population consisted of healthy HIV-negative adults with no recent acute infections or vaccinations. The TCR originated in a man aged 18 to 29 in good health. Some clones in this sample may be carry-over from other donors' samples. This chain joins TRBV5-8 and TRBJ2-7, with D unclear. The sequencing input was naive CD4+ T cells from PBMCs. The subset here: CD45RA+ positively selected. The CDR3 DNA sequence: TGTGCCAGCAGCCCGGACCCATGGAGCTCCTACGAGCAGTACTTC. Translating it yields CASSPDPWSSYEQYF.